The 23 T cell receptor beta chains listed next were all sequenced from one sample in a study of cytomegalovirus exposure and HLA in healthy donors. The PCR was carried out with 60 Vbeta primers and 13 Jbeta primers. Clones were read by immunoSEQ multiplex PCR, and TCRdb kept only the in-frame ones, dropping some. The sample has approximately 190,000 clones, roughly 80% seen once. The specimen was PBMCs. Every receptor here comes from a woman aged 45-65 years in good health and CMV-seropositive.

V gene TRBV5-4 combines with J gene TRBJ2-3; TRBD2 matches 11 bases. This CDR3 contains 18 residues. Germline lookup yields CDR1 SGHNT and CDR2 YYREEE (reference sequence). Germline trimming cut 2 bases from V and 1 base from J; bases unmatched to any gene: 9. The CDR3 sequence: CASSFGTSGKPGTDTQYF. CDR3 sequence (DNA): TGTGCCAGCAGCTTCGGGACTAGCGGCAAACCTGGCACAGATACGCAGTATTTT. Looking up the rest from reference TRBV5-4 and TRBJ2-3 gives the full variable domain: ETGVTQSPTHLIKTRGQQVTLRCSSQSGHNTVSWYQQALGQGPQFIFQYYREEENGRGNFPPRFSGLQFPNYSSELNVNALELDDSALYLCASSFGTSGKPGTDTQYFGPGTRLTVL.

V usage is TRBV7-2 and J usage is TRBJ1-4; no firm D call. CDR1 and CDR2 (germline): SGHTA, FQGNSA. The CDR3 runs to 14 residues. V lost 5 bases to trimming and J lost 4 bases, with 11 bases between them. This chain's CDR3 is CASSRTDYNEKLFF. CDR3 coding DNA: TGTGCCAGCAGCCGGACGGACTATAATGAAAAACTGTTTTTT.

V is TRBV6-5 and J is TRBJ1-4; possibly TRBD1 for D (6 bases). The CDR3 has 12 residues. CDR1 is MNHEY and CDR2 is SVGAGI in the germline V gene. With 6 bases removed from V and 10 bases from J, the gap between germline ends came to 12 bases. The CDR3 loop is CASSEQGVKLFF. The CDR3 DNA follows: TGTGCCAGCAGCGAACAGGGAGTAAAACTGTTTTTT.

CDR3 coding DNA: TGTGCCAGTGAGACTCCTCCGGACAGGGGCTACGAGCAGTACTTC. This translates into CASETPPDRGYEQYF. The chain uses TRBV28 and TRBJ2-7, with 9 bases fitting TRBD1. The junction had 12 bases not matched to a gene; V was cut back by 9 bases and J by 3 bases. The length of the CDR3 is 15 residues. Per the germline V gene, CDR1 is MDHEN and CDR2 is SYDVKM. The full variable domain, with the rest looked up from reference TRBV28 and TRBJ2-7, is DVKVTQSSRYLVKRTGEKVFLECVQDMDHENMFWYRQDPGLGLRLIYFSYDVKMKEKGDIPEGYSVSREKKERFSLILESASTNQTSMYLCASETPPDRGYEQYFGPGTRLTVT.

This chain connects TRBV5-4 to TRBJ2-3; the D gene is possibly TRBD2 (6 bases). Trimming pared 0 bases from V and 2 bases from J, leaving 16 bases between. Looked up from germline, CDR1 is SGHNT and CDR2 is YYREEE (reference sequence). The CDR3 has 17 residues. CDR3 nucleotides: TGTGCCAGCAGCTTGGGTTTGTCGGCGGGACTCACAGATACGCAGTATTTT. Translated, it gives CASSLGLSAGLTDTQYF.

CDR3 sequence (DNA): TGTGCCAGCAGTACTACGACAGCTTTCTCTGGAAACACCATATATTTT. It yields the protein CASSTTTAFSGNTIYF. The rearrangement links TRBV2 to TRBJ1-3; D is possibly TRBD1 (5 bases). Per germline, CDR1 SNHLY and CDR2 FYNNEI. V was cut by 5 bases and J by 0 bases, with 14 bases left in between. This CDR3 comprises 16 residues.

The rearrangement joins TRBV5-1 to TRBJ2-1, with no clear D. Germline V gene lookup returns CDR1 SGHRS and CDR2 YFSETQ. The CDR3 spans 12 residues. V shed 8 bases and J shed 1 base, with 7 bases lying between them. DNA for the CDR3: TGCGCCAGTCAGATATCCTACAATGAGCAGTTCTTC. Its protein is CASQISYNEQFF. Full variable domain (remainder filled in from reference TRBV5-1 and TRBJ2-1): KAGVTQTPRYLIKTRGQQVTLSCSPISGHRSVSWYQQTPGQGLQFLFEYFSETQRNKGNFPGRFSGRQFSNSRSEMNVSTLELGDSALYLCASQISYNEQFFGPGTRLTVL.

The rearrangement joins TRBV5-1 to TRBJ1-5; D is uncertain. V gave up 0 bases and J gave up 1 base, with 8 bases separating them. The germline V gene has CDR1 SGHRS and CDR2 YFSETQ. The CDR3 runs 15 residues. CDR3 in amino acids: CASSLASVSNQPQHF. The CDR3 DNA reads TGCGCCAGCAGCTTGGCCTCTGTCAGCAATCAGCCCCAGCATTTT.

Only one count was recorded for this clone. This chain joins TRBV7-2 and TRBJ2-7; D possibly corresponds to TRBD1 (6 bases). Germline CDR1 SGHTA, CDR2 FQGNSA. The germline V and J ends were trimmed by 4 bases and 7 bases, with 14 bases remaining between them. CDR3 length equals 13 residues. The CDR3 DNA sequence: TGTGCCAGCAGCTCACAGGCAGGGGTTGAGCAGTACTTC. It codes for CASSSQAGVEQYF.

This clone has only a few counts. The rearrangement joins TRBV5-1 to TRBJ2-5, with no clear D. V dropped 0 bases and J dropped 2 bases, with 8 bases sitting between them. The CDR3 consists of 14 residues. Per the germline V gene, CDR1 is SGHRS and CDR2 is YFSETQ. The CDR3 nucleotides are TGCGCCAGCAGCTTGGAGAAGCCTCAAGAGACCCAGTACTTC. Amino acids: CASSLEKPQETQYF.

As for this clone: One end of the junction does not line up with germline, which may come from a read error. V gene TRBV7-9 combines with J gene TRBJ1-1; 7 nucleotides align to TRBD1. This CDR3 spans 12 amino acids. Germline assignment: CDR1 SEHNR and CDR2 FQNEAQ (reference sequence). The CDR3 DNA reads TGTTCCAGCAGCTTACACAGGGGAGAAGCTTTCTTT. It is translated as CSSSLHRGEAFF.

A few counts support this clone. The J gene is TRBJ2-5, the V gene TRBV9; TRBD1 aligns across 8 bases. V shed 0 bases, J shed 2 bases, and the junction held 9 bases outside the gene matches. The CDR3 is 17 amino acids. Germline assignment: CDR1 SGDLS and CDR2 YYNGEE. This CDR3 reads CASSVDSKGTGQETQYF. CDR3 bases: TGTGCCAGCAGCGTAGACTCCAAGGGGACAGGACAAGAGACCCAGTACTTC.

The CDR3 nucleotides are TGTGCCAGCAGCCAAGAACTGGCGGGGGCTTACACAGATACGCAGTATTTT. This codes for CASSQELAGAYTDTQYF. The chain carries TRBV4-2 and TRBJ2-3; tentative D call: TRBD2 (7 bases). The CDR3 is made up of 17 amino acids. V lost 0 bases and J lost 2, with 15 bases in between. Per germline, CDR1 LGHNA and CDR2 YNFKEQ.

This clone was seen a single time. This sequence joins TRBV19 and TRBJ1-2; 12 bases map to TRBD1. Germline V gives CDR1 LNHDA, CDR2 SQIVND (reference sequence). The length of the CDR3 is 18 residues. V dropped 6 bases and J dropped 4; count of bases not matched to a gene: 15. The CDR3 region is CASRRLSGTGGVVYGYTF. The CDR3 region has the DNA TGTGCCAGTAGGCGATTATCCGGGACAGGGGGCGTGGTCTATGGCTACACCTTC. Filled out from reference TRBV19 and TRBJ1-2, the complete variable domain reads DGGITQSPKYLFRKEGQNVTLSCEQNLNHDAMYWYRQDPGQGLRLIYYSQIVNDFQKGDIAEGYSVSREKKESFPLTVTSAQKNPTAFYLCASRRLSGTGGVVYGYTFGSGTRLTVV.

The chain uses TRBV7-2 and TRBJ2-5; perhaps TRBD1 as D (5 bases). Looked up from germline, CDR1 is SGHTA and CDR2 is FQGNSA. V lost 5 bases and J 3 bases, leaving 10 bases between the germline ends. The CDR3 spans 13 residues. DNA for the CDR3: TGTGCCAGCAGCCGGTCAGGGAAAGAGACCCAGTACTTC. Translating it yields CASSRSGKETQYF.

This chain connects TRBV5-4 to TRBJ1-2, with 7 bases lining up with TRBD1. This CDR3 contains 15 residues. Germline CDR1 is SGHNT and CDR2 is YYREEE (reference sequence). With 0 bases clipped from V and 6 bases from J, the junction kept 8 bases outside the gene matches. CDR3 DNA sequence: TGTGCCAGCAGCTTGGGAGTGACAGGGCAGAATGGCTACACCTTC. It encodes CASSLGVTGQNGYTF.

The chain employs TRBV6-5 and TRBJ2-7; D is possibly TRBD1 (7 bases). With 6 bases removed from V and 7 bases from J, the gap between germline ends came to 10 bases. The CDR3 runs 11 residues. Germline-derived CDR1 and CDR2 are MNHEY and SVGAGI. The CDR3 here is CASRTGREQYF. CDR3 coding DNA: TGTGCCAGCAGGACAGGGAGGGAGCAGTACTTC.

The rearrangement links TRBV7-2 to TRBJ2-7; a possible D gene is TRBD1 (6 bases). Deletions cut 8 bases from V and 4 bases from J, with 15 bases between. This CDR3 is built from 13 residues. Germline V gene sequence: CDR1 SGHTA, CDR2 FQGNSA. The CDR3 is CASGTGMGYEQYF. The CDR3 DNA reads TGTGCCAGCGGCACAGGGATGGGTTACGAGCAGTACTTC.

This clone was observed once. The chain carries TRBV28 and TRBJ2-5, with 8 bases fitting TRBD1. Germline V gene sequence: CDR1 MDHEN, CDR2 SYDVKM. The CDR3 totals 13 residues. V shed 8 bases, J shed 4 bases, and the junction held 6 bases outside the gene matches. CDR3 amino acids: CASVGRGRETQYF. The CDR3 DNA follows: TGTGCCAGCGTTGGCAGGGGGCGAGAGACCCAGTACTTC.

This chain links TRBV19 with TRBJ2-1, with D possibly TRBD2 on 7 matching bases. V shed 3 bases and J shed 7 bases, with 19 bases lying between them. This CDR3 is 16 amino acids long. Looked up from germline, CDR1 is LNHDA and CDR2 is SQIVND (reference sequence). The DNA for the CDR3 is TGTGCCAGTAGTATTCTAGGGGGGGGACCGAGTAATGAGCAGTTCTTC. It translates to CASSILGGGPSNEQFF.

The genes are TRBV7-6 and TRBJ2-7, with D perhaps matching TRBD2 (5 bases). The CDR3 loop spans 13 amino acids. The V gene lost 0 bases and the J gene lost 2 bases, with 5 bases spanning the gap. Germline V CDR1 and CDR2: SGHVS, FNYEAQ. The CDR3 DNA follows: TGTGCCAGCAGCTTAGCGGAGGCCTACGAGCAGTACTTC. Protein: CASSLAEAYEQYF.

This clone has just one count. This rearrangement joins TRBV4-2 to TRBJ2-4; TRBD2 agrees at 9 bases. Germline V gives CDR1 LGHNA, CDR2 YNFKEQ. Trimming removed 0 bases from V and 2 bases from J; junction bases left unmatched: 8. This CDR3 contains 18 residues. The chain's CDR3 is CASSQESAGGLTKNIQYF. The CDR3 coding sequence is TGTGCCAGCAGCCAAGAATCGGCGGGGGGGCTGACCAAAAACATTCAGTACTTC.

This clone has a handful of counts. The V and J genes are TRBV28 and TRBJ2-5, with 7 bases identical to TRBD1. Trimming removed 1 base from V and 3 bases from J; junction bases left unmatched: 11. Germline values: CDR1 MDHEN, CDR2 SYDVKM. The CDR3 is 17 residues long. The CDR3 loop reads CASSLLVGGGGEETQYF. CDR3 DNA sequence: TGTGCCAGCAGTTTATTGGTAGGGGGCGGAGGAGAAGAGACCCAGTACTTC.